This T cell receptor beta chain was sequenced in a study of T cells after posttransplantation cyclophosphamide. CDR1 and CDR2 from the germline V gene are MDHEN and SYDVKM. Between the trimmed V and J ends, which lost 5 bases and 0 bases, there was a span of 11 bases. The CDR3 has 15 residues. On the day of bone marrow donation, the related graft donor provided peripheral blood. At least ten counts were recorded for this clone. Its target is not known. Assay used: immunoSEQ multiplex PCR; TCRdb lists only in-frame clones, some missing. The sample presents about 37,000 clones, none singletons. Whole-study findings and limits: After PTCy, TRB diversity resembled that of CNI/methotrexate controls. Donor-recipient repertoire similarity was low at 1-2 months, rising over year one. TRB overlap between skin or GI tissue T cells and blood was limited.

The TCR was taken from a man in his thirties or forties in good health and a related stem cell transplant donor. Sequencing was performed on PBMCs. The V gene is TRBV28, the J gene TRBJ1-5; D remains unclear. The CDR3 reads CASSPDNPSNQPQHF. CDR3 in DNA: TGTGCCAGCAGTCCTGACAATCCTAGCAATCAGCCCCAGCATTTT.